Sequencing of this T cell receptor (beta chain) was carried out in a study of blood T cell repertoires in COVID-19. Germline CDR1 LGHDT, CDR2 YNNKEL (reference sequence). The CDR3 sequence is 16 residues long. V was cut by 1 base and J by 4 bases, with 16 bases left in between. Here immunoSEQ multiplex PCR was the method, and the copy in TCRdb shows in-frame clones only, minus some. The table lists roughly 500,000 clones, roughly 89% of them singletons. The sample taken for sequencing was peripheral blood. The V call is TRBV3-1 (or the pseudogene TRBV3-2), the J call TRBJ1-1, with no clear D. This receptor was obtained from a man between 18 and 29 years old with COVID-19, enrolled during active disease. CDR3 residues: CASSQGARGLFTEAFF. The DNA for the CDR3 is TGTGCCAGCAGCCAAGGGGCCCGGGGTTTGTTCACTGAAGCTTTCTTT.